This TCR beta chain was identified in a study of T cell clones after liver transplantation. Across the study: In this trial, immunosuppression withdrawal was attempted within 2 years of liver transplant.

The table came from immunoSEQ multiplex PCR; TCRdb's copy has only in-frame clones and leaves some out. The table shows some 45,000 clones, with 70% to 90% occurring only once. The trim removed 5 bases at V and 2 bases at J, leaving 9 bases unmatched. The CDR3 extends over 16 amino acids. Germline V gives CDR1 MNHEY, CDR2 SMNVEV (reference sequence). The clonotype was recovered from a human patient who received a liver transplant. The T cells may partly be graft donor cells. V gene TRBV27 combines with J gene TRBJ2-7; 10 bases map to TRBD1. The sample in question was CD4+ T cells from blood, obtained 24 months after liver transplant. The CDR3 nucleotides read TGTGCCAGCAGTCCAAGGCGGACAGGGGGGACCTACGAGCAGTACTTC. As protein: CASSPRRTGGTYEQYF.